A selection of T cell receptor beta chains follows, all from one sample in a study of blood T cell repertoires in COVID-19. Libraries were prepared by immunoSEQ multiplex PCR; TCRdb keeps only in-frame clonotypes and omits some of them. The profile shows about 190,000 clones, 78% of them singletons. The source material was peripheral blood. Receptors were obtained from a woman older than 75 with active or convalescent COVID-19. CDR3s include the opening cysteine and the closing phenylalanine or tryptophan. D genes are given only for firm matches. Clone size is not always given. Where it is, it says once, few, many or a class for expanded clones.

>-|-|TRBJ1-2|TRBV5-1
TGCGCCAGCAGCTCGACGGGGGGCGGCGGCTATGGCTACACCTTC
CASSSTGGGGYGYTF
>-|-|TRBJ1-4|TRBV28
TGTGCCAGCAGTCCATCTAATGAAAAACTGTTTTTT
CASSPSNEKLFF
>TRBD2|-|TRBJ2-1|TRBV5-1
TGCGCCAGCAGCCCTAAAGAGGGACCACTAGCGGTGAGTTACAATGAGCAGTTCTTC
CASSPKEGPLAVSYNEQFF
>-|-|TRBJ1-1|TRBV5-1
TGCGCCAGCAGCTTGGACAGTGCGAACACTGAAGCTTTCTTT
CASSLDSANTEAFF
>-|-|TRBJ1-4|TRBV5-1
TGCGCCAGCAGCTTGTTTTCCCAGGGATTATTGAATGAAAAACTGTTTTTT
CASSLFSQGLLNEKLFF
>TRBD2|-|TRBJ2-3|TRBV5-1
TGCGCCAGCAGCTTAGCTAGCGGGGGCACAGATACGCAGTATTTT
CASSLASGGTDTQYF
>TRBD2|-|TRBJ2-3|TRBV5-8
TGTGCCAGCAGCTCGGGACTAGCGGGGGACCTTAGCACAGATACGCAGTATTTT
CASSSGLAGDLSTDTQYF
>-|-|TRBJ2-5|TRBV7-2
TGTGCCAGCAGCCGATTCGAGGGCCTTTACTTC
CASSRFEGLYF
>-|few|TRBJ2-2|TRBV3-1/TRBV3-2
TGTGCCAGCAGCCCGACATACTCGAACACCGGGGAGCTGTTTTTT
CASSPTYSNTGELFF
>TRBD1|-|TRBJ2-1|TRBV5-4
TGTGCCAGCAGCTTGTCGGACAGGAACAATGAGCAGTTCTTC
CASSLSDRNNEQFF
>TRBD2|-|TRBJ2-1|TRBV9
TGTGCCAGCAGCGTCCCACTAGCGGGGGGGTACAATGAGCAGTTCTTC
CASSVPLAGGYNEQFF
>-|few|TRBJ1-2|TRBV9
TGTGCCAGCAGCCCAACAGGGAATAACTATGGCTACACCTTC
CASSPTGNNYGYTF
>TRBD1|once|TRBJ2-5|TRBV5-1
TGCGCCAGCATGCTAACCCCGGGACAGGGTCTAGAGACCCAGTACTTC
CASMLTPGQGLETQYF
>TRBD1|few|TRBJ1-6|TRBV4-1
TGCGCCAGCAGCCCCCCCACCGGGACAGGGAACTCACCCCTCCACTTT
CASSPPTGTGNSPLHF
>TRBD2|-|TRBJ2-2|TRBV5-1
TGCGCCAGCAGCTTGGTCGTACCGGGACTAGCGGGGAGGAACACCGGGGAGCTGTTTTTT
CASSLVVPGLAGRNTGELFF
>TRBD2|-|TRBJ2-3|TRBV5-1
TGCGCCAGCAGCTTCACTAGCGGGGGTAACGCAGATACGCAGTATTTT
CASSFTSGGNADTQYF
>TRBD1|-|TRBJ1-5|TRBV9
TGTGCCAGCAGCGCTGAACCAGGACAGGGTCAACCATTATATAGCAATCAGCCCCAGCATTTT
CASSAEPGQGQPLYSNQPQHF
>-|-|TRBJ1-1|TRBV29-1
TGCAGCGTTAACCTTTCGGGAGCTTTCTTT
CSVNLSGAFF
>-|-|TRBJ1-2|TRBV19
TGTGCCAGTAGTGGACAGAGCTATGGCTACACCTTC
CASSGQSYGYTF
>-|-|TRBJ2-3|TRBV20-1
TGCAGTGCTAGTTCACCCGGGGGGGCGAGACTCGGGACAGCCTACACAGATACGCAGTATTTT
CSASSPGGARLGTAYTDTQYF
>-|few|TRBJ2-1|TRBV10-3
TGTGCCATCAGTGAGGGCCCCAATGAGCAGTTCTTC
CAISEGPNEQFF
>TRBD2|-|TRBJ2-1|TRBV6-6
TGTGCCAGCAGTCGTTCGGGGACTAGCGGGGGGGCTTATGAGCAGTTCTTC
CASSRSGTSGGAYEQFF
>TRBD1|few|TRBJ1-3|TRBV7-6
TGTGCCAGCAGCCCCGACGAAGGGGGCAAAGGAGGAAACACCATATATTTT
CASSPDEGGKGGNTIYF
>TRBD2|-|TRBJ2-7|TRBV5-4
TGTGCCAGCAGCCGGACTAGCGGGGGGGCTCAACGATACGAGCAGTACTTC
CASSRTSGGAQRYEQYF
>TRBD2|-|TRBJ2-3|TRBV29-1
TGCAGCGTTGAGGTCGGGGGGGGCGGCACAGATACGCAGTATTTT
CSVEVGGGGTDTQYF
>-|-|TRBJ1-2|TRBV7-2
TGTGCCAGCAGCTCCCACCGGGGGATCGGCTACACCTTC
CASSSHRGIGYTF
>TRBD1|-|TRBJ2-7|TRBV2
TGTGCCAGCAGAGGGACAGGGAAGGTCTACGAGCAGTACTTC
CASRGTGKVYEQYF
>-|-|TRBJ1-5|TRBV6-5
TGTGCCAGCAGTCACAAGTTTAGCGAGCCCCAGCATTTT
CASSHKFSEPQHF
>-|-|TRBJ2-7|TRBV18
TGTGCCAGCTCACTACCGGGACTGAGCCACGAGCAGTACTTC
CASSLPGLSHEQYF
>TRBD1|few|TRBJ1-3|TRBV5-1
TGCGCCAGCAGCAGAACAGGGGGCACTGGAAACACCATATATTTT
CASSRTGGTGNTIYF
>TRBD1|-|TRBJ1-5|TRBV30
TGTGCCTGGAGGACAACAGGGGGAGGCAATCAGCCCCAGCATTTT
CAWRTTGGGNQPQHF
>-|-|TRBJ2-5|TRBV3-1/TRBV3-2
TGTGCCAGCAGCCAAGTCCATTCGGGGGGCCGAGTTGCAACCCAGTACTTC
CASSQVHSGGRVATQYF
>-|-|TRBJ1-2|TRBV2
TGTGCCAGCAGTGTAGTGGACACTCAAGCGAGCTATGGCTACACCTTC
CASSVVDTQASYGYTF
>TRBD1|few|TRBJ1-3|TRBV11-2
TGTGCCAGCAGCTTGGGACAGTCTGGAAACACCATATATTTT
CASSLGQSGNTIYF
>TRBD1|-|TRBJ2-2|TRBV9
TGTGCCAGCAGCGTTCAGGGGGCGCTGGCCGGGGAGCTGTTTTTT
CASSVQGALAGELFF
>-|-|TRBJ1-1|TRBV10-1
TGCGCCAGCAGCAATGAGCTGAACACTGAAGCTTTCTTT
CASSNELNTEAFF